This T cell receptor beta chain was observed in a study of tumor-infiltrating lymphocytes in primary liver carcinoma. In the study overall: Recorded tumor stage was T1-T3 N0M0, with diameters of roughly 4 to 10 cm.

CDR3 size: 13 residues. CDR1 MGHRA and CDR2 YSYEKL come from the germline V gene. Trimming took off 0 bases at V and 8 bases at J, with 10 bases between the two ends. Blood RNA came from unsorted whole blood; germline DNA was also extracted. A four-milliliter peripheral blood sample was collected before surgery. Starting material of roughly 0.45 ug total RNA yielded TCR beta cDNA via a constant-region primer. It was through three nested multiplex PCR rounds of slightly modified ARM-PCR that TCR beta libraries arose. Rounds one and two of PCR, each of 10 to 11 cycles, were primed with TRBV1-TRBV30 forward primers and a C-beta reverse primer. TCRdb redid the calling of the multiplex PCR reads with MiXCR, one entry per CDR3 protein. Altogether some 190,000 distinct CDR3 sequences are present, about 60% being singletons, with the ten largest covering roughly 76%. Whole-study results and caveats: Against blood, tumors held a significantly higher top-250-clone fraction (p = 0.039). Tumor region pairs outstripped tumor-adjacent and tumor-blood pairs in overlap.

Regarding this clonotype: The antigen is not known. A much larger clone lies one base from this, so it may be a read error.

The specimen was peripheral blood. The chain carries TRBV4-1 and TRBJ1-1, with D unresolved. This clonotype was sampled from a man aged 40-49 years with primary liver carcinoma and hepatitis B virus infection. CDR3 protein: CASSQETWEEAFF. The CDR3 nucleotides are TGCGCCAGCAGCCAAGAAACGTGGGAAGAAGCTTTCTTT.